The 8 T cell receptor beta chains below come from one sample, sequenced in a study of shared clonotypes between healthy human individuals. Positive CCR7 selection of CD45RO-negative cells yielded the naive CD8 cells, and terminally differentiated effector memory CD45RA+ cells were excluded. Libraries were prepared by immunoSEQ multiplex PCR; TCRdb keeps only in-frame clonotypes and omits some of them. The table lists about 2.1 million clones, 93% of them singletons. Material: naive CD8+ T cells from PBMCs. These receptors were obtained from a man between 18 and 29 years old in good health. Some clones in this sample may be carry-over from other donors' samples.

This chain links TRBV4-3 with TRBJ2-1; a weak D match, TRBD2 (6 bases). The CDR3 has 16 residues. CDR1 and CDR2 (germline): LGHNA, YSLEER. The V gene lost 0 bases and the J gene lost 5 bases, with 14 bases spanning the gap. CDR3 region: CASSQEVRTTDNEQFF. In nucleotides, the CDR3 is TGCGCCAGCAGCCAAGAGGTGCGGACTACCGACAATGAGCAGTTCTTC.

This chain joins TRBV7-7 and TRBJ2-1, with 7 nucleotides matching TRBD2. The V gene end was trimmed by 5 bases and the J gene end by 7 bases; junction bases not matched to a gene: 20. This CDR3 has 18 amino acids. Germline values: CDR1 SSHAT, CDR2 FNYEAQ (reference sequence). The CDR3 DNA is TGTGCCAGCAGCCCGGGGCCCCCCGCGGGAGCTGAATTAAATGAGCAGTTCTTC. The encoded protein is CASSPGPPAGAELNEQFF.

This chain connects TRBV10-3 to TRBJ2-7; unclear D gene. Trimming pared 3 bases from V and 5 bases from J, leaving 11 bases between. Germline CDR1 and CDR2: ENHRY and SYGVKD. This CDR3 region has 13 residues. The CDR3 sequence: CAISDPLWDEQYF. The CDR3, as DNA: TGTGCCATCAGTGACCCCCTTTGGGACGAGCAGTACTTC.

The chain links TRBV27 to TRBJ2-1, with unresolved D. This CDR3 is built from 17 residues. The germline V and J ends were trimmed by 1 base and 4 bases, with 17 bases remaining between them. CDR1 MNHEY and CDR2 SMNVEV come from the germline V gene (reference sequence). In DNA form, the CDR3 reads TGTGCCAGCAGTTTATTGCGTCGGGCAGACCTATACAATGAGCAGTTCTTC. Its protein product is CASSLLRRADLYNEQFF.

This clone turned up a few times. In nucleotides, the CDR3 is TGTGCCAGCAGCTATTCCCGCTCCTACGAGCAGTACTTC. This codes for CASSYSRSYEQYF. The chain is built from TRBV7-9 and TRBJ2-7, with unresolved D. CDR1 SEHNR and CDR2 FQNEAQ come from the germline V gene (reference sequence). Between the trimmed V and J ends, which lost 4 bases and 0 bases, there was a span of 7 bases. The length of the CDR3 is 13 residues.

The V gene is TRBV7-9, the J gene TRBJ1-2, with TRBD1 as a possible D gene (5 bases). CDR3 size: 12 residues. V shed 5 bases and J shed 5 bases, with 9 bases lying between them. Germline CDR1 and CDR2: SEHNR and FQNEAQ (reference sequence). CDR3 loop: CASSAGLYGYTF. The CDR3 DNA sequence: TGTGCCAGCAGCGCGGGACTTTATGGCTACACCTTC.

The chain links TRBV19 to TRBJ2-3; TRBD1 might be the D (5 bases). With 5 bases removed from V and 3 bases from J, the gap between germline ends came to 15 bases. The CDR3 spans 15 residues. The germline gives CDR1 LNHDA, CDR2 SQIVND (reference sequence). In nucleotides, the CDR3 is TGTGCCAGTAGTTCTCCGCTGGGGCCTACAGATACGCAGTATTTT. Translation gives CASSSPLGPTDTQYF. Complete variable domain (other parts from reference TRBV19 and TRBJ2-3): DGGITQSPKYLFRKEGQNVTLSCEQNLNHDAMYWYRQDPGQGLRLIYYSQIVNDFQKGDIAEGYSVSREKKESFPLTVTSAQKNPTAFYLCASSSPLGPTDTQYFGPGTRLTVL.

This chain links TRBV11-2 with TRBJ1-5; 7 positions agree with TRBD1. The CDR3 sequence is 15 residues long. The ends lost 5 bases at V and 2 bases at J; junction bases unmatched: 6. Germline V gene data show CDR1 as SGHAT and CDR2 as FQNNGV. The CDR3 nucleotides are TGTGCCAGCAGCGAACAGGGGATCGGCAATCAGCCCCAGCATTTT. Translated: CASSEQGIGNQPQHF.